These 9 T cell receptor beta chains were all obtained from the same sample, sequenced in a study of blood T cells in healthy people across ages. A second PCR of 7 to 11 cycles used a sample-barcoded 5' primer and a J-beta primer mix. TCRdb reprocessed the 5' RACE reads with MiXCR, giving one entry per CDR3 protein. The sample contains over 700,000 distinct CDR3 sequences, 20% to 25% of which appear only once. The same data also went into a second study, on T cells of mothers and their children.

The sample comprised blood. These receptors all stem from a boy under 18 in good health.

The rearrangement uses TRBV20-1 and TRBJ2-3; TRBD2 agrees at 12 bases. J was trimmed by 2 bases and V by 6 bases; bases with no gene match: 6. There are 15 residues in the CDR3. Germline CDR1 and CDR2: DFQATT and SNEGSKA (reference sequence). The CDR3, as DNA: TGCAGTGCCAGACTAGCGGGGGCCTACACAGATACGCAGTATTTT. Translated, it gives CSARLAGAYTDTQYF.

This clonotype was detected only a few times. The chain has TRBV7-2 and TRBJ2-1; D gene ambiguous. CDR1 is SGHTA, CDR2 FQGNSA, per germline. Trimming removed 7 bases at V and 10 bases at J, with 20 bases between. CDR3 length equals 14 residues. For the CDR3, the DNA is TGTGCCAGCACCCGGCAATTACCCAAGGGAGAGCAGTTCTTC. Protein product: CASTRQLPKGEQFF.

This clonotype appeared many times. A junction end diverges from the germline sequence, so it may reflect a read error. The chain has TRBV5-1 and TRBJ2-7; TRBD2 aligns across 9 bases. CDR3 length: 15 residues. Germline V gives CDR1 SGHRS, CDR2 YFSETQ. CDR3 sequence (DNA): TGTGCCAGCAGTTTGGTACTAGCGGGCTCCTACGAGCAGTACTTC. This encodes CASSLVLAGSYEQYF.

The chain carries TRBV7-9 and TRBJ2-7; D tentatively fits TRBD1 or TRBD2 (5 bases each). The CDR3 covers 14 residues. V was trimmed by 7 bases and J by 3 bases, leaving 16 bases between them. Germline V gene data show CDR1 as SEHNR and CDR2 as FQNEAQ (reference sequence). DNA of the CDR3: TGTGCCAGCAATTATTGGGACGGAGACTACGAGCAGTACTTC. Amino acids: CASNYWDGDYEQYF.

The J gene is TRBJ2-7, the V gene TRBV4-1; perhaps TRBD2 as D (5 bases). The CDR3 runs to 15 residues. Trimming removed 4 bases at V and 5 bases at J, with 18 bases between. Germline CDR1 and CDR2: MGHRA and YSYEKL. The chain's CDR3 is CASSPLGITLDEQYF. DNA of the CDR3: TGCGCCAGCAGCCCCCTCGGGATTACCCTAGACGAGCAGTACTTC.

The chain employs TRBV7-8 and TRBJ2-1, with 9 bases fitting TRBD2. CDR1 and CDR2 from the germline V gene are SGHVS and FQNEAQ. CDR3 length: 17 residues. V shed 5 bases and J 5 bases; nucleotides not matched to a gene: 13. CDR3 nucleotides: TGTGCCAGCAGCCTCGAGAAACGCGGGAGGGTGAACAATGAGCAGTTCTTC. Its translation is CASSLEKRGRVNNEQFF.

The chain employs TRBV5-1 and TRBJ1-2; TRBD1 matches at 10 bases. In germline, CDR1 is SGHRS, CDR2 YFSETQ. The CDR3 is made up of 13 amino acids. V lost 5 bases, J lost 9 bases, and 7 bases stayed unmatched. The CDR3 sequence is CASSPGTGDRYTF. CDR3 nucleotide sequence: TGCGCCAGCAGTCCCGGGACAGGGGATCGCTACACCTTC.

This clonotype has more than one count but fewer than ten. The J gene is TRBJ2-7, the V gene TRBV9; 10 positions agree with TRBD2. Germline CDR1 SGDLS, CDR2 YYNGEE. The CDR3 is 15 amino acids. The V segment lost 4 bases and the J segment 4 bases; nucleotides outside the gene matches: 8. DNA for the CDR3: TGTGCCAGCAGCCCAGCGGGAGGGGCGCTTTACGAGCAGTACTTC. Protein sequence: CASSPAGGALYEQYF. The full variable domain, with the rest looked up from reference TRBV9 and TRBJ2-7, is DSGVTQTPKHLITATGQRVTLRCSPRSGDLSVYWYQQSLDQGLQFLIQYYNGEERAKGNILERFSAQQFPDLHSELNLSSLELGDSALYFCASSPAGGALYEQYFGPGTRLTVT.

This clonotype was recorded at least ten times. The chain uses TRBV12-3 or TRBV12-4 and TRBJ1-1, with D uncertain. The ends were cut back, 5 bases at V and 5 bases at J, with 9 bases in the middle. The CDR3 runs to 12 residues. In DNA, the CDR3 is TGTGCCAGCAGTCCGTTGGGGACTGAAGCTTTCTTT. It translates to CASSPLGTEAFF.